These 10 T cell receptor beta chains came from one sample sequenced in a study of T cell responses to AZD1222 COVID-19 vaccine. Sequencing was performed with immunoSEQ multiplex PCR; in TCRdb, only in-frame clones are kept and a portion is missing. Here the sample spans some 100,000 clones, roughly 88% being singletons. The sample here was peripheral blood, taken on day 0 of AZD1222 vaccination. Every receptor here comes from an adult in good health.

This chain joins TRBV7-9 and TRBJ2-7, with TRBD1 identical over 8 bases. The CDR3 spans 14 residues. The trim removed 1 base at V and 3 bases at J, leaving 2 bases unmatched. CDR1 is SEHNR, CDR2 FQNEAQ, per germline (reference sequence). DNA for the CDR3: TGTGCCAGCAGCTTAGGGGGGACAGGCTACGAGCAGTACTTC. Translating it yields CASSLGGTGYEQYF.

This clone came up once. The V call is TRBV14, the J call TRBJ2-5; D call uncertain. V was pared by 4 bases and J by 5 bases, with 8 bases between. The CDR3 length is 12 residues. Germline V gives CDR1 SGHDN, CDR2 FVKESK. The CDR3 region is CASSPGMETQYF. CDR3 nucleotides: TGTGCCAGCAGCCCTGGCATGGAGACCCAGTACTTC.

The chain recombines TRBV7-9 with TRBJ2-1, with 8 bases identical to TRBD2. The germline gives CDR1 SEHNR, CDR2 FQNEAQ (reference sequence). The CDR3 totals 15 residues. Trimming cost V 4 bases and J 4 bases; bases outside gene matches: 6. The CDR3: CASSSQSGGYNEQFF. Here the CDR3 DNA reads TGTGCCAGCAGCTCTCAGAGCGGGGGATACAATGAGCAGTTCTTC.

The chain carries TRBV12-3 or TRBV12-4 and TRBJ1-2, with D perhaps TRBD1 (5 bases). The CDR3 has 13 amino acids. Trimming stripped 3 bases from V and 8 bases from J, with 13 bases between. CDR3 sequence: CASSFHGDPGYTF. For the CDR3, the DNA is TGTGCCAGCAGTTTTCACGGGGACCCCGGCTACACCTTC.

This clone has a single count. The V and J genes are TRBV29-1 and TRBJ1-2; a possible D gene is TRBD1 (5 bases). The germline CDR1 and CDR2 sequences are SQVTM and ANQGSEA. With 4 bases removed from V and 5 bases from J, the gap between germline ends came to 11 bases. The CDR3 has 12 residues. The CDR3 coding sequence is TGCAGCGTTGCTGGGCAGGGTTATGGCTACACCTTC. Amino acid sequence: CSVAGQGYGYTF.

V usage is TRBV28 and J usage is TRBJ2-3; weak D call: TRBD1 (5 bases). V dropped 5 bases and J dropped 3 bases, with 15 bases sitting between them. The CDR3 length is 15 residues. Per the germline V gene, CDR1 is MDHEN and CDR2 is SYDVKM. The CDR3 loop reads CASSPQGVGTDTQYF. DNA for the CDR3: TGTGCCAGCAGTCCCCAGGGTGTAGGTACAGATACGCAGTATTTT.

The chain is built from TRBV6-5 and TRBJ1-1; D is ambiguous. The germline CDR1 and CDR2 sequences are MNHEY and SVGAGI. This CDR3 is built from 15 residues. V shed 3 bases and J shed 4 bases, with 15 bases lying between them. The CDR3: CASSYSGSRGTEAFF. CDR3 DNA sequence: TGTGCCAGCAGTTATTCGGGATCCCGGGGCACTGAAGCTTTCTTT.

The rearrangement uses TRBV10-1 and TRBJ2-7, with 15 nucleotides matching TRBD2. Germline assignment: CDR1 WNHNN and CDR2 SYGVQD (reference sequence). CDR3 length: 18 amino acids. The V segment lost 4 bases and the J segment 1 base; nucleotides outside the gene matches: 8. CDR3 amino acids: CASSGRTSGGARSYEQYF. The CDR3 DNA follows: TGCGCCAGCAGTGGAAGGACTAGCGGGGGGGCCAGGTCCTACGAGCAGTACTTC.

This chain connects TRBV6-5 to TRBJ1-1; 7 bases are shared with TRBD1. CDR1 is MNHEY and CDR2 is SVGAGI in the germline V gene. V was pared by 6 bases and J by 3 bases, with 10 bases of the junction left unmatched. The CDR3 runs to 15 residues. In DNA, the CDR3 is TGTGCCAGCAGACACAGGGGAAGGCTGGACACTGAAGCTTTCTTT. Its translation: CASRHRGRLDTEAFF.

The gene calls are TRBV6-5 and TRBJ2-5; D unresolved. CDR1 MNHEY and CDR2 SVGAGI come from the germline V gene. V was trimmed by 6 bases and J by 2 bases, leaving 16 bases between them. This CDR3 is 15 amino acids long. Here the CDR3 DNA reads TGTGCCAGCAGACCCAGGCAGGTGATTCAAGAGACCCAGTACTTC. This sequence encodes CASRPRQVIQETQYF.